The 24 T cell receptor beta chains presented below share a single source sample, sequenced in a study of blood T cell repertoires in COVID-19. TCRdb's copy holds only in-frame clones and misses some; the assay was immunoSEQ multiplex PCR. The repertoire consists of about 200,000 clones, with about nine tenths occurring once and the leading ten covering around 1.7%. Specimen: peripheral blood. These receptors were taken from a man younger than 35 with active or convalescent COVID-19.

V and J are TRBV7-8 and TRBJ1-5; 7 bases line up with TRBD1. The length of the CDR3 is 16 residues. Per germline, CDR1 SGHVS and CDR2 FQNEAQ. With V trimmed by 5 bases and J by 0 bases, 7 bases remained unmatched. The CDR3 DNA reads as TGTGCCAGCAGCCCGACAGGGTTTTATAGCAATCAGCCCCAGCATTTT. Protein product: CASSPTGFYSNQPQHF. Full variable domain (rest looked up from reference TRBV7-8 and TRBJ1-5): GAGVSQSPRYKVAKRGQDVALRCDPISGHVSLFWYQQALGQGPEFLTYFQNEAQLDKSGLPSDRFFAERPEGSVSTLKIQRTQQEDSAVYLCASSPTGFYSNQPQHFGDGTRLSIL.

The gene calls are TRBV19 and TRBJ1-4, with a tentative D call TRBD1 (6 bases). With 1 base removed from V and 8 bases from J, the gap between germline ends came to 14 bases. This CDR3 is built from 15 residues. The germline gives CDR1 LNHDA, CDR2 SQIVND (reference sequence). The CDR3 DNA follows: TGTGCCAGTAGTATAGCTAGGACAGTCGTCGAAAAACTGTTTTTT. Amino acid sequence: CASSIARTVVEKLFF. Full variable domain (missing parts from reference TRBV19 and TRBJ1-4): DGGITQSPKYLFRKEGQNVTLSCEQNLNHDAMYWYRQDPGQGLRLIYYSQIVNDFQKGDIAEGYSVSREKKESFPLTVTSAQKNPTAFYLCASSIARTVVEKLFFGSGTQLSVL.

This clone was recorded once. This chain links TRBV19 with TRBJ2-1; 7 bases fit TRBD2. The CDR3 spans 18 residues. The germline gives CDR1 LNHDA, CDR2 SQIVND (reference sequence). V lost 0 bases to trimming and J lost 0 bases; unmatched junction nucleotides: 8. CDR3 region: CASSIDRLAPSSYNEQFF. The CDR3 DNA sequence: TGTGCCAGTAGTATAGACAGACTAGCCCCAAGCTCCTACAATGAGCAGTTCTTC. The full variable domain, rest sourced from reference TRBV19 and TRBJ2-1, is DGGITQSPKYLFRKEGQNVTLSCEQNLNHDAMYWYRQDPGQGLRLIYYSQIVNDFQKGDIAEGYSVSREKKESFPLTVTSAQKNPTAFYLCASSIDRLAPSSYNEQFFGPGTRLTVL.

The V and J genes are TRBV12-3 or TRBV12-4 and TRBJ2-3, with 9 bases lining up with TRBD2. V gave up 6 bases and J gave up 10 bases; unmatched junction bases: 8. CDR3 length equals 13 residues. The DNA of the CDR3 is TGTGCCAGCAGCCCCGGGACTAGCCCTTCGCAGTATTTT. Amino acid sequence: CASSPGTSPSQYF.

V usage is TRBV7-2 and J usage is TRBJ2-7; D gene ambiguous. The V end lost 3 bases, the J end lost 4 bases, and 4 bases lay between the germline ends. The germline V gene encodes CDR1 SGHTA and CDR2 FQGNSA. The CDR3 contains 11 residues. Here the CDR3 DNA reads TGTGCCAGCAGCTTCCAATACGAGCAGTACTTC. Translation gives CASSFQYEQYF.

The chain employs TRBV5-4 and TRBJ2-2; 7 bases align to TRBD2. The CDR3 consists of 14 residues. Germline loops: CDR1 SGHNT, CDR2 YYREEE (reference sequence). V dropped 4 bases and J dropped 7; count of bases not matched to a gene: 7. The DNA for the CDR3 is TGTGCCAGCAGCCCAGAAGCGGGATACGGGGAGCTGTTTTTT. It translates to CASSPEAGYGELFF.

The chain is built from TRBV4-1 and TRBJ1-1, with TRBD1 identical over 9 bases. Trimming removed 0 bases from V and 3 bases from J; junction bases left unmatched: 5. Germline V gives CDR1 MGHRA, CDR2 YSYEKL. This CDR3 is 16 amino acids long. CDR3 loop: CASSQDPDRGYTEAFF. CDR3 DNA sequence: TGCGCCAGCAGCCAAGATCCTGACAGGGGGTACACTGAAGCTTTCTTT.

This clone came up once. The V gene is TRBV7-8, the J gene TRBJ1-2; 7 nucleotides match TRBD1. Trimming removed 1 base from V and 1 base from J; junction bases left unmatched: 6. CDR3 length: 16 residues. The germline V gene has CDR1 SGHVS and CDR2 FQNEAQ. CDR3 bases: TGTGCCAGCAGCTTAGGGAGGGGGCGGAGTAACTATGGCTACACCTTC. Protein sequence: CASSLGRGRSNYGYTF.

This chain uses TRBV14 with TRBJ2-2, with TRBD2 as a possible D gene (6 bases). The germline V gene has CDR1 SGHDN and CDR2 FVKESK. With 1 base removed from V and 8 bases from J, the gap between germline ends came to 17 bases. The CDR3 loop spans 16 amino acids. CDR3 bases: TGTGCCAGCAGCCAAGTTCCGGGACTCACGTGGGGGGAGCTGTTTTTT. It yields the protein CASSQVPGLTWGELFF.

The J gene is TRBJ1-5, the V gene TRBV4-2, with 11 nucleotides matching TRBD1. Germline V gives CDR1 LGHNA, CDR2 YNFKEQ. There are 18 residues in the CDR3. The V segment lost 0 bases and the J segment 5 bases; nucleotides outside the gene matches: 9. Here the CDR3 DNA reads TGTGCCAGCAGCCAAGATCGGGGGACAGGGGGATCGGATCAGCCCCAGCATTTT. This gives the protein CASSQDRGTGGSDQPQHF.

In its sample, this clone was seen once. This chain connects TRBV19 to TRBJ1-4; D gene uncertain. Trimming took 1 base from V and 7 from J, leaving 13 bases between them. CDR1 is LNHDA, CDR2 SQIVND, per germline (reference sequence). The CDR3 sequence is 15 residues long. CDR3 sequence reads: CASSIVARLSEKLFF. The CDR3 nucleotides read TGTGCCAGTAGTATAGTCGCCAGGTTGTCTGAAAAACTGTTTTTT.

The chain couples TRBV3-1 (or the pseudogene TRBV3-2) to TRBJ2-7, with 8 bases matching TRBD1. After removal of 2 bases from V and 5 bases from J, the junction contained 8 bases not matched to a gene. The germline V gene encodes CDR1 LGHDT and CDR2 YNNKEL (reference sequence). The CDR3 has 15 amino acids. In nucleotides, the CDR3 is TGTGCCAGCAGCCAAATCGGACAGGGTCCCCACGAGCAGTACTTC. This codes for CASSQIGQGPHEQYF.

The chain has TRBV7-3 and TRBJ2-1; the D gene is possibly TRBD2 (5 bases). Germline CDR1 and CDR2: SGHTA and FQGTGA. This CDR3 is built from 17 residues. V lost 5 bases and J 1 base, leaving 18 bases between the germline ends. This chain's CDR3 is CASSTAAGVTSYNEQFF. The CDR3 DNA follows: TGTGCCAGCAGCACCGCCGCCGGGGTCACGTCCTACAATGAGCAGTTCTTC.

CDR3 in amino acids: CASSEVGQNEKLFF. The CDR3 nucleotides read TGTGCCAGCAGTGAAGTGGGACAAAATGAAAAACTGTTTTTT. The V call is TRBV2, the J call TRBJ1-4; D is perhaps TRBD1 (6 bases). V was trimmed by 1 base and J by 5 bases, leaving 8 bases between them. This CDR3 contains 14 residues. Germline V gene sequence: CDR1 SNHLY, CDR2 FYNNEI.

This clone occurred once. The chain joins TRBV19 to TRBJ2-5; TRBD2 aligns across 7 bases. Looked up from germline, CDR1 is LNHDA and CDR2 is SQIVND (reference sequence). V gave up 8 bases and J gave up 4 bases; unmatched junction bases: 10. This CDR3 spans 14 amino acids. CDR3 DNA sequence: TGTGCCAGTTCTGGATCAGGCGGGAGAGAGACCCAGTACTTC. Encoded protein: CASSGSGGRETQYF.

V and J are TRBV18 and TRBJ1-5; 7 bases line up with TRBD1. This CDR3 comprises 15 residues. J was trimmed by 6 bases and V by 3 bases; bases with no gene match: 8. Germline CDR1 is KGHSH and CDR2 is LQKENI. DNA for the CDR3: TGTGCCAGCTCACCGGGACAGAGTATTTCTCAGCCCCAGCATTTT. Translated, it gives CASSPGQSISQPQHF.

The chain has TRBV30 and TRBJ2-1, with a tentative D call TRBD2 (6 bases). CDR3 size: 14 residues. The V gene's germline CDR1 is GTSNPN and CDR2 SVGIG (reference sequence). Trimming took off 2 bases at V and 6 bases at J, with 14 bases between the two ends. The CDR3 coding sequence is TGTGCCTGGAGTCAACCGGGACTTCGCAATGAGCAGTTCTTC. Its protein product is CAWSQPGLRNEQFF.

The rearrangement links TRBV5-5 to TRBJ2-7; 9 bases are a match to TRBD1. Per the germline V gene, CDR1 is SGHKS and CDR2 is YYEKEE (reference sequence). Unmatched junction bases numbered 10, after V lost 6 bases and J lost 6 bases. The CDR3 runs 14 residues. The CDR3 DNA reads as TGTGCCAGCAAAATACGACAGGGGGACAGCGAGCAGTACTTC. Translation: CASKIRQGDSEQYF. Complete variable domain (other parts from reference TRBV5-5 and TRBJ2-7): DAGVTQSPTHLIKTRGQQVTLRCSPISGHKSVSWYQQVLGQGPQFIFQYYEKEERGRGNFPDRFSARQFPNYSSELNVNALLLGDSALYLCASKIRQGDSEQYFGPGTRLTVT.

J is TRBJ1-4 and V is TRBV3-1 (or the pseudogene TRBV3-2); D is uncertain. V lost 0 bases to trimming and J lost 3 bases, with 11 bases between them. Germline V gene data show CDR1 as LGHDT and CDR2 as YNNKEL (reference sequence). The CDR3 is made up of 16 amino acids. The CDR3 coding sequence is TGTGCCAGCAGCCAAGACTTAAGGCAGGCTAATGAAAAACTGTTTTTT. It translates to CASSQDLRQANEKLFF.

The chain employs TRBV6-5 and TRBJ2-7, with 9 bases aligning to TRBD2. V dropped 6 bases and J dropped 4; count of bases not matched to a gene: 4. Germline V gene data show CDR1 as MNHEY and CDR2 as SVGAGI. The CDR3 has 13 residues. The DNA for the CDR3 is TGTGCCAGCAGGGCTAGCGGGACGTACGAGCAGTACTTC. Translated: CASRASGTYEQYF.

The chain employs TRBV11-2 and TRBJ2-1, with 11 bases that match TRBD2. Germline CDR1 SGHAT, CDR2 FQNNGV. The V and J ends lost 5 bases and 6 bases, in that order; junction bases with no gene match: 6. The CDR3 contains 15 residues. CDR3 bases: TGTGCCAGCAGCGCGACTAGCGGGATAACCAATGAGCAGTTCTTC. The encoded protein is CASSATSGITNEQFF.

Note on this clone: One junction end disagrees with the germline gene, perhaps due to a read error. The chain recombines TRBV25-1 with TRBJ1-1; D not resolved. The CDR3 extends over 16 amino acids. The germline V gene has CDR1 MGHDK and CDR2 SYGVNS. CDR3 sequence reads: CVSSEYGRERNTEAFF. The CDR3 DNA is TGTGTCAGCAGTGAATATGGGCGGGAAAGGAACACTGAAGCTTTCTTT.

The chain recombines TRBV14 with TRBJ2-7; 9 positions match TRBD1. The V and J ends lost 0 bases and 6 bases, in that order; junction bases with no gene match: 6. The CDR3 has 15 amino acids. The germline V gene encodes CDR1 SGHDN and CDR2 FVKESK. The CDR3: CASSQEQGAIIEQYF. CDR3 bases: TGTGCCAGCAGCCAAGAACAGGGGGCGATTATCGAGCAGTACTTC.

CDR3 sequence (DNA): TGTGCCAGCATCGAGGTGGCAGGGTTCACCGGGGAGCTGTTTTTT. Amino acids: CASIEVAGFTGELFF. The rearrangement joins TRBV21-1 to TRBJ2-2; TRBD1, the D gene given by the table, was not confirmed from the DNA. TRBV21-1 is a pseudogene. CDR3 length: 15 amino acids.